A selection of T cell receptor beta chains follows, all from one sample in a study of T cell responses to AZD1222 COVID-19 vaccine. TCRdb's table, derived via immunoSEQ multiplex PCR, lists solely in-frame clones and lacks some. The sample includes more than 90,000 clones, 90% of them seen just once. Sample: peripheral blood, taken on day 0 of AZD1222 vaccination. These receptors were obtained from an adult in good health. The CDR3 runs from the conserved cysteine through the conserved F or W. A D gene is named only where the DNA matches it firmly. Rows give clone size only sometimes, using once, few, many, or a class for an expanded clone.

d_call	v_call	j_call	clone_size	cdr3_nt	cdr3_aa
TRBD1	TRBV4-1	TRBJ2-6	.	TGCGCCAGCAGCCAAGTCCCTCTTGTTGTGACAGGGGGTTTCCCTGGGGCCAACGTCCTGACTTTC	CASSQVPLVVTGGFPGANVLTF
.	TRBV7-2	TRBJ2-7	.	TGTGCCAGCCTGGGGAGGACCACCTACGAGCAGTACTTC	CASLGRTTYEQYF
.	TRBV27	TRBJ1-5	.	TGTGCCAGCAGTTTAACCGCAGCTGGCAATCAGCCCCAGCATTTT	CASSLTAAGNQPQHF
.	TRBV5-1	TRBJ2-3	.	TGCGCCAGCAGCCTCAAGGATACGCAGTATTTT	CASSLKDTQYF
TRBD2	TRBV5-1	TRBJ2-1	.	TGCGCCAGCAGCGCGGGACTAGCGTACAATGAGCAGTTCTTC	CASSAGLAYNEQFF
.	TRBV7-9	TRBJ1-1	.	TGTGCCAGCAGCTTAGCACCACAGGATCCGAACACTGAAGCTTTCTTT	CASSLAPQDPNTEAFF
TRBD2	TRBV3-1/TRBV3-2	TRBJ2-7	.	TGTGCCAGCAGCCCTAGTGGGCTAGCGGGGAACGAGCAGTACTTC	CASSPSGLAGNEQYF
TRBD2	TRBV11-2	TRBJ2-1	.	TGTGCCAGCAGCTTATTAGACGGGGGGGTTGGCTATGAGCAGTTCTTC	CASSLLDGGVGYEQFF
.	TRBV6-5	TRBJ1-1	once	TGTGCCAGCAGGAGGGGGAAGGACACTGAAGCTTTCTTT	CASRRGKDTEAFF
.	TRBV2	TRBJ1-1	.	TGTGCCAGCTGGTACTACACTGAAGCTTTCTTT	CASWYYTEAFF
.	TRBV25-1	TRBJ2-2	.	TGTGCCAGCACCACCCCGGGTAGCACCGGGGAGCTGTTTTTT	CASTTPGSTGELFF
.	TRBV5-6	TRBJ1-4	.	TGTGCCAGCAGCTTGGATGGGTGGACCTCGGGTGAAAAACTGTTTTTT	CASSLDGWTSGEKLFF
.	TRBV5-1	TRBJ1-2	once	TGCGCCAGCAGCTTGAACTTTCCCGACTATGGCTACACCTTC	CASSLNFPDYGYTF
TRBD1	TRBV7-8	TRBJ1-6	.	TGTGCCAGCAGCCCGAGGACAGGGAGCGATTCACCCCTCCACTTT	CASSPRTGSDSPLHF
.	TRBV9	TRBJ2-7	.	TGTGCCAGCAGCGCGGACACAGTAGAGGACGAGCAGTACTTC	CASSADTVEDEQYF
.	TRBV7-8	TRBJ1-2	.	TGTGCCAGCAGCTTAGACCATACAAGCGACTATGGCTACACCTTC	CASSLDHTSDYGYTF
.	TRBV21-1	TRBJ2-4	few	TGTGCCAGCAGCAAAGTCGTCGGACTAGCGGGGGGCCGAGCCAAAAACATTCAGTACTTC	CASSKVVGLAGGRAKNIQYF
.	TRBV29-1	TRBJ1-3	once	TGCAGCGTTGTGGTCGGGATCTCTGGAAACACCATATATTTT	CSVVVGISGNTIYF
.	TRBV27	TRBJ1-2	.	TGTGCCAGCAGCCCATGGGGACGTGGCTACACCTTC	CASSPWGRGYTF
TRBD1	TRBV28	TRBJ1-6	.	TGTGCCAGCATCGGTAGACGGGACAGTCATAATTCACCCCTCCACTTT	CASIGRRDSHNSPLHF
TRBD1	TRBV28	TRBJ1-5	.	TGTGCCAGCAGTTTATTGGGACAGGGGGTATCAAAGGCTCAGCATTTT	CASSLLGQGVSKAQHF
.	TRBV30	TRBJ1-5	once	TGTGCCTGGGGCGCGGTTAATCAGCCCCAGCATTTT	CAWGAVNQPQHF
TRBD1	TRBV15	TRBJ2-7	.	TGTGCCACCAGCACCGGGTCGGGACAGGGGGCTCTGTACTTC	CATSTGSGQGALYF
TRBD2	TRBV5-1	TRBJ2-1	once	TGCGCCAGCAGCTTTACTAGCGACGACAATGAGCAGTTCTTC	CASSFTSDDNEQFF
.	TRBV10-3	TRBJ1-1	.	TGTGCCATCAGTGACAAAGGAGGAGGCACTGAAGCTTTCTTT	CAISDKGGGTEAFF
.	TRBV9	TRBJ2-7	.	TGTGCCAGCAGCGTAGAGGTAGGGGATGGCGAGCAGTACTTC	CASSVEVGDGEQYF